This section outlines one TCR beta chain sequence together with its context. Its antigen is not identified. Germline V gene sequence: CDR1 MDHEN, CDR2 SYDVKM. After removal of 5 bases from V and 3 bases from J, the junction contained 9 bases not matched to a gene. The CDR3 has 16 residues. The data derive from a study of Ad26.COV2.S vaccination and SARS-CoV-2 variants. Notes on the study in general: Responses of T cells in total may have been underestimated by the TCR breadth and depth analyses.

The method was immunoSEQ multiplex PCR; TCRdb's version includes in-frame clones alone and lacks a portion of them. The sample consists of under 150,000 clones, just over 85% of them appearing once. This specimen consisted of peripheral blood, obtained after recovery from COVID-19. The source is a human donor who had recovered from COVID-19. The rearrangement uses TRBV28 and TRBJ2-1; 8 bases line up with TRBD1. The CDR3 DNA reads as TGTGCCAGCAGTCCCAAGGACAGGGTTGACTACAATGAGCAGTTCTTC. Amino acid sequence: CASSPKDRVDYNEQFF.